This T cell receptor beta chain was documented in a study of blood T cell repertoires in COVID-19. Study at large: The study drew acute and convalescent COVID-19 samples from the United States, Italy and Spain.

This CDR3 has 15 residues. V lost 0 bases and J lost 4, with 12 bases in between. Germline CDR1 reads LGHNA; CDR2 reads YSLEER. Authors' methods: Estimation of nucleated cell counts was performed using reference gene primer amplification. Libraries were prepared by immunoSEQ multiplex PCR; TCRdb keeps only in-frame clonotypes and omits some of them. Clone size and V and J calls were adopted from that table, with D and trimming inferred from the DNA. The table lists around 130,000 clones, 75% to 90% of them singletons. The chain employs TRBV4-3 and TRBJ1-2; no reliable D call. This clonotype originated in a man in his forties or fifties with active or convalescent COVID-19. The sample taken for sequencing was peripheral blood. The CDR3 coding sequence is TGCGCCAGCAGCCAAGATCTTGTCTCCCGCTATGGCTACACCTTC. Residues: CASSQDLVSRYGYTF.